The clone carrying this T cell receptor beta chain was picked up a small number of times. It was RNA transcripts that yielded the amplified TCR beta CDR3 regions. TCR CDR3 underwent first-round RT-PCR with the HTBI primer set. TCRdb reprocessed the multiplex PCR reads via MiXCR and lists one record per CDR3 protein. The sample records about 200,000 distinct CDR3 sequences, around 16% being singletons. The CDR3 has 16 amino acids. The V gene's germline CDR1 is SGHRS and CDR2 YFSETQ. The V end lost 0 bases, the J end lost 1 base, and 12 bases lay between the germline ends. The data are from a study of T cells in Graves' hyperthyroidism and ophthalmopathy. Isolation of PBMCs was performed on 8 to 10 ml fresh peripheral blood.

This chain joins TRBV5-1 and TRBJ2-3; a possible D gene is TRBD1 (5 bases). The sample consisted of blood. The TCR sequence derives from a woman between 50 and 59 years old with Graves' hyperthyroidism. The CDR3 DNA reads TGCGCCAGCAGCTTGGAACAGGCCTCTCGCACAGATACGCAGTATTTT. The encoded protein is CASSLEQASRTDTQYF.